Below, 30 T cell receptor beta chains from the same sample are listed, as sequenced in a study of blood T cell repertoires in COVID-19. The assay was immunoSEQ multiplex PCR, and TCRdb's table has in-frame clones only and misses some. The table lists about 270,000 clones, around four fifths of them singletons. Sample: peripheral blood. The receptors were gathered from a man at least 80 years old with acute or convalescent COVID-19.

The chain has TRBV11-2 and TRBJ2-5; 8 bases are shared with TRBD2. V shed 1 base and J 0 bases; nucleotides not matched to a gene: 4. CDR3 length equals 16 residues. In germline, CDR1 is SGHAT, CDR2 FQNNGV. CDR3 sequence (DNA): TGTGCCAGCAGCTTAGGGCAGCGGGGGTACCAAGAGACCCAGTACTTC. As protein: CASSLGQRGYQETQYF.

V usage is TRBV30 and J usage is TRBJ1-5; perhaps TRBD1 as D (6 bases). The germline V gene has CDR1 GTSNPN and CDR2 SVGIG (reference sequence). V lost 0 bases, J lost 3 bases, and 12 bases lay in between. This CDR3 spans 15 amino acids. This chain's CDR3 is CAWSVRGFINQPQHF. The CDR3 region has the DNA TGTGCCTGGAGTGTTAGGGGGTTTATCAATCAGCCCCAGCATTTT. The full variable domain, with the rest looked up from reference TRBV30 and TRBJ1-5, is SQTIHQWPATLVQPVGSPLSLECTVEGTSNPNLYWYRQAAGRGLQLLFYSVGIGQISSEVPQNLSASRPQDRQFILSSKKLLLSDSGFYLCAWSVRGFINQPQHFGDGTRLSIL.

CDR3 protein: CASSALTEGLGSNQPQHF. The CDR3 coding sequence is TGTGCCAGCTCGGCCCTAACGGAGGGGTTGGGGAGCAATCAGCCCCAGCATTTT. This rearrangement joins TRBV18 to TRBJ1-5, with a tentative D call TRBD1 (5 bases). The CDR3 is made up of 18 amino acids. V was pared by 6 bases and J by 1 base, with 22 bases between. CDR1 and CDR2 from the germline V gene are KGHSH and LQKENI.

The chain carries TRBV27 and TRBJ2-7, with TRBD2 matching over 11 bases. From germline, CDR1 is MNHEY and CDR2 SMNVEV (reference sequence). This CDR3 spans 17 amino acids. V dropped 0 bases and J dropped 9; count of bases not matched to a gene: 13. CDR3 loop: CASSLSRLGSGGVVQYF. CDR3 DNA: TGTGCCAGCAGTTTATCCCGCCTCGGTAGCGGGGGGGTGGTGCAGTACTTC.

J is TRBJ1-3 and V is TRBV18, with D maybe TRBD1 (6 bases). This CDR3 spans 15 amino acids. Between the trimmed V and J ends, which lost 2 bases and 7 bases, there was a span of 15 bases. Per the germline V gene, CDR1 is KGHSH and CDR2 is LQKENI. CDR3 region: CASSPGDRIGNTIYF. The CDR3 DNA reads TGTGCCAGCTCACCAGGCGACAGGATCGGGAACACCATATATTTT.

V is TRBV5-6 and J is TRBJ1-3; TRBD1 is a possible D gene (5 bases). The CDR3 runs 14 residues. Germline CDR1 SGHDT, CDR2 YYEEEE. Trimming took off 4 bases at V and 2 bases at J, with 10 bases between the two ends. The CDR3 DNA reads TGTGCCAGCAGCCCACAGGTCGCTGGAAACACCATATATTTT. Protein product: CASSPQVAGNTIYF.

This chain links TRBV18 with TRBJ2-1; the match to TRBD2 covers 15 bases. V lost 4 bases and J lost 6; bases outside the gene matches: 1. CDR1 is KGHSH and CDR2 is LQKENI in the germline V gene. The CDR3 consists of 15 residues. The CDR3 bases are TGTGCCAGCTCACTGGGACTAGCGGGAGGCAATGAGCAGTTCTTC. This gives the protein CASSLGLAGGNEQFF.

The rearrangement links TRBV6-5 to TRBJ2-7, with 9 bases identical to TRBD1. After removal of 6 bases from V and 5 bases from J, the junction contained 11 bases not matched to a gene. This CDR3 contains 15 residues. Per the germline V gene, CDR1 is MNHEY and CDR2 is SVGAGI. The DNA of the CDR3 is TGTGCCAGCAGGTCAGGCGGGACAGGGATCCACGAGCAGTACTTC. Translating gives CASRSGGTGIHEQYF.

This chain joins TRBV5-8 and TRBJ2-2, with D possibly being TRBD2 (6 bases). Germline values: CDR1 SGHTS, CDR2 YDEGEE. CDR3 length: 17 amino acids. V lost 3 bases to trimming and J lost 5 bases, with 20 bases between them. CDR3 sequence: CASSSGLQGFQTGELFF. The CDR3 DNA is TGTGCCAGCAGCTCGGGACTCCAAGGGTTCCAAACCGGGGAGCTGTTTTTT.

The chain joins TRBV5-1 to TRBJ1-5, with D possibly matching TRBD1 (5 bases). This CDR3 contains 15 residues. V lost 0 bases and J 0 bases, leaving 7 bases between the germline ends. The V gene's germline CDR1 is SGHRS and CDR2 YFSETQ. The CDR3 reads CASSLEGYSNQPQHF. The CDR3, as DNA: TGCGCCAGCAGCTTGGAGGGGTATAGCAATCAGCCCCAGCATTTT. The variable domain in full, completed from reference TRBV5-1 and TRBJ1-5, reads KAGVTQTPRYLIKTRGQQVTLSCSPISGHRSVSWYQQTPGQGLQFLFEYFSETQRNKGNFPGRFSGRQFSNSRSEMNVSTLELGDSALYLCASSLEGYSNQPQHFGDGTRLSIL.

This chain links TRBV13 with TRBJ2-3; weak D call: TRBD1 (6 bases). Per the germline V gene, CDR1 is PRHDT and CDR2 is FYEKMQ (reference sequence). The CDR3 spans 15 residues. V lost 7 bases, J lost 3 bases, and 17 bases lay in between. The CDR3 protein is CASTSGWQGTDTQYF. In nucleotides, the CDR3 is TGTGCCAGCACCTCGGGGTGGCAGGGGACAGATACGCAGTATTTT.

CDR3 loop: CASAGFSGANVLTF. CDR3 nucleotides: TGTGCCAGCGCAGGGTTCTCTGGGGCCAACGTCCTGACTTTC. The rearrangement uses TRBV2 and TRBJ2-6; D perhaps matches TRBD1 (5 bases). Trimming took 8 bases from V and 0 from J, leaving 8 bases between them. The CDR3 extends over 14 amino acids. In germline, CDR1 is SNHLY, CDR2 FYNNEI.

As DNA, the CDR3 is TGTGCCAGCAGCTTTAATAGGGCTGGGAGGGAGACCCAGTACTTC. Translated: CASSFNRAGRETQYF. The rearrangement joins TRBV11-2 to TRBJ2-5; the D gene is possibly TRBD2 (6 bases). The V and J ends lost 3 bases and 5 bases respectively, with 16 bases between them. The CDR3 covers 15 residues. Germline CDR1 is SGHAT and CDR2 is FQNNGV.

This clone has ten or more counts. This chain links TRBV20-1 with TRBJ2-1; TRBD1 is a possible D gene (6 bases). V was shortened by 6 bases and J by 9 bases, with 12 bases between the two germline ends. The CDR3 loop spans 11 amino acids. Germline V gene sequence: CDR1 DFQATT, CDR2 SNEGSKA (reference sequence). Here the CDR3 reads CSASDSREQFF. The CDR3, as DNA: TGCAGTGCATCGGACAGCCGTGAGCAGTTCTTC.

This chain connects TRBV18 to TRBJ2-3; no firm D call. Trimming removed 0 bases from V and 0 bases from J, with 4 bases in between. From germline, CDR1 is KGHSH and CDR2 LQKENI. The CDR3 sequence is 14 residues long. The chain's CDR3 is CASSPPSSTDTQYF. CDR3 DNA: TGTGCCAGCTCACCACCGAGCAGCACAGATACGCAGTATTTT. Looking up the rest from reference TRBV18 and TRBJ2-3 gives the full variable domain: NAGVMQNPRHLVRRRGQEARLRCSPMKGHSHVYWYRQLPEEGLKFMVYLQKENIIDESGMPKERFSAEFPKEGPSILRIQQVVRGDSAAYFCASSPPSSTDTQYFGPGTRLTVL.

This chain joins TRBV24-1 and TRBJ2-5, with 9 bases that match TRBD2. V lost 6 bases, J lost 4 bases, and 11 bases stayed unmatched. In germline, CDR1 is KGHDR, CDR2 SFDVKD. This CDR3 region has 16 residues. The CDR3 reads CATSLGSGRLSETQYF. The DNA for the CDR3 is TGTGCCACCAGTTTAGGTAGCGGGAGATTGTCAGAGACCCAGTACTTC.

V gene TRBV7-9 combines with J gene TRBJ2-7; D not resolved. V dropped 1 base and J dropped 3 bases, with 7 bases sitting between them. CDR1 and CDR2 (germline): SEHNR, FQNEAQ (reference sequence). The CDR3 has 13 residues. The DNA of the CDR3 is TGTGCCAGCAGCTTAGACGAGCTCTACGAGCAGTACTTC. The encoded protein is CASSLDELYEQYF.

The V gene is TRBV6-6, the J gene TRBJ2-7, with TRBD2 matching 7 bases. V lost 7 bases to trimming and J lost 2 bases; unmatched junction nucleotides: 11. This CDR3 comprises 15 residues. Germline lookup yields CDR1 MNHNY and CDR2 SVGAGI (reference sequence). The chain's CDR3 is CASKNGEGRPYEQYF. DNA for the CDR3: TGTGCCAGCAAAAATGGGGAGGGCCGCCCCTACGAGCAGTACTTC.

This sequence joins TRBV3-1 (or the pseudogene TRBV3-2) and TRBJ2-7, with 10 bases fitting TRBD1. CDR3 length equals 15 residues. With V trimmed by 2 bases and J by 7 bases, 8 bases remained unmatched. From germline, CDR1 is LGHDT and CDR2 YNNKEL (reference sequence). As DNA, the CDR3 is TGTGCCAGCAGCCAACTTGGAGGACAGGGGGGAGAGCAGTACTTC. Translated, it gives CASSQLGGQGGEQYF.

The chain combines TRBV24-1 with TRBJ2-5; the D gene is possibly TRBD2 (6 bases). Germline V gene data show CDR1 as KGHDR and CDR2 as SFDVKD. The CDR3 has 16 amino acids. Trimming stripped 3 bases from V and 4 bases from J, with 17 bases between. The CDR3 loop reads CATSDLGSGVGETQYF. CDR3 DNA sequence: TGTGCCACCAGTGATCTCGGATCGGGGGTCGGAGAGACCCAGTACTTC.

The chain joins TRBV10-1 to TRBJ2-5, with a possible D match to TRBD2 (6 bases). There are 14 residues in the CDR3. V was clipped by 0 bases and J by 5 bases, with 10 bases between them. CDR1 is WNHNN and CDR2 is SYGVQD in the germline V gene (reference sequence). CDR3 residues: CASSESGRSETQYF. The DNA of the CDR3 is TGCGCCAGCAGTGAGTCAGGGAGGTCGGAGACCCAGTACTTC.

The chain combines TRBV2 with TRBJ1-1, with D tentatively TRBD1 (5 bases). The CDR3 is made up of 18 amino acids. Germline V lookup: CDR1 SNHLY, CDR2 FYNNEI. The V and J ends lost 6 bases and 0 bases respectively, with 23 bases between them. DNA for the CDR3: TGTGCCAGCAGCGAGGACCGAACCCTGAGGACAATGAACACTGAAGCTTTCTTT. Residues: CASSEDRTLRTMNTEAFF.

Concerning this clone itself: A read error may be the cause here, since a much bigger clone is one base away. This specimen includes other DNA sequences encoding the same CDR3. The chain recombines TRBV5-1 with TRBJ1-4; TRBD1 matches at 9 bases. This CDR3 contains 15 residues. Germline V lookup: CDR1 SGHRS, CDR2 YFSETQ. After removal of 3 bases from V and 1 base from J, the junction contained 1 base not matched to a gene. The CDR3 nucleotides read TGCGCCAGCAGCTCGGGACAGGGAACTAATGAAAAACTGTTTTTT. This codes for CASSSGQGTNEKLFF.

This clone showed up just once. The chain recombines TRBV2 with TRBJ2-7; D uncertain. The germline CDR1 and CDR2 sequences are SNHLY and FYNNEI. Trimming took off 7 bases at V and 0 bases at J, with 13 bases between the two ends. CDR3 length equals 14 residues. The CDR3 protein is CASTVKPSSYEQYF. As DNA, the CDR3 is TGTGCCAGCACCGTTAAACCGAGCTCCTACGAGCAGTACTTC.

The genes are TRBV5-4 and TRBJ2-2; TRBD2 matches at 12 bases. The CDR3 is made up of 15 amino acids. Germline values: CDR1 SGHNT, CDR2 YYREEE (reference sequence). Trimming cost V 4 bases and J 6 bases; bases outside gene matches: 4. The CDR3 protein is CASSPGTSGSGELFF. DNA of the CDR3: TGTGCCAGCAGCCCCGGGACTAGCGGGTCCGGGGAGCTGTTTTTT.

V gene TRBV6-5 combines with J gene TRBJ2-1; 10 nucleotides agree with TRBD1. This CDR3 region has 14 residues. Germline CDR1 is MNHEY and CDR2 is SVGAGI. Trimming at V came to 8 bases and at J to 9 bases, leaving 10 bases not matched to a gene. The CDR3 nucleotides are TGTGCCAGCCGACTCGACAGGGGGCTAGGTGAGCAGTTCTTC. It is translated as CASRLDRGLGEQFF.

This clone was seen only once. V is TRBV24-1 and J is TRBJ2-6; 7 bases map to TRBD1. The CDR3 extends over 16 amino acids. CDR1 is KGHDR, CDR2 SFDVKD, per germline. V gave up 3 bases and J gave up 2 bases; unmatched junction bases: 3. The CDR3 sequence: CATSDVTGTGANVLTF. For the CDR3, the DNA is TGTGCCACCAGTGATGTGACAGGGACTGGGGCCAACGTCCTGACTTTC.

The V call is TRBV5-1, the J call TRBJ1-6; the match to TRBD1 covers 8 bases. The CDR3 has 14 amino acids. Germline trimming cut 4 bases from V and 8 bases from J; bases unmatched to any gene: 5. From germline, CDR1 is SGHRS and CDR2 YFSETQ. The CDR3 loop reads CASSKDRVDSPLHF. CDR3 sequence (DNA): TGCGCCAGCAGCAAGGACAGGGTTGATTCACCCCTCCACTTT.

The CDR3 protein is CASSTYTGELFF. CDR3 in DNA: TGTGCCAGCTCAACATACACCGGGGAGCTGTTTTTT. The J gene is TRBJ2-2, the V gene TRBV18; D remains ambiguous. CDR3 length: 12 amino acids. In germline, CDR1 is KGHSH, CDR2 LQKENI. V dropped 5 bases and J dropped 3 bases, with 4 bases sitting between them.

The V gene is TRBV7-3, the J gene TRBJ2-1; 10 bases map to TRBD2. The ends lost 5 bases at V and 7 bases at J; junction bases unmatched: 14. Germline loops: CDR1 SGHTA, CDR2 FQGTGA. The CDR3 spans 17 residues. The CDR3 loop is CASSLQGVAGGGNEQFF. Here the CDR3 DNA reads TGTGCCAGCAGCCTACAGGGGGTAGCGGGAGGTGGGAATGAGCAGTTCTTC.